This is a list of T cell receptor beta chains from one sample in a study of early T cells in non-severe SARS-CoV-2 infection. TCRdb re-called the 5' RACE reads through MiXCR, storing one row per CDR3 protein. The sample lists fewer than 85,000 distinct CDR3 sequences, around 11% occurring once. The starting material was whole blood, obtained at baseline. The receptors here all came from an adult who was a healthcare worker with PCR-confirmed SARS-CoV-2 infection or an uninfected control (not recorded which). Both conserved end residues are trimmed from each CDR3. The D gene is left open where the match is weak.

CDR3 protein: ASSPVTETDTQY
J gene: TRBJ2-3
V gene: TRBV7-2
D gene: -

CDR3 protein: ASSLDGQGLSTDTQY
J gene: TRBJ2-3
V gene: TRBV5-1
D gene: TRBD1

CDR3 protein: ASSLASGGNNEQF
J gene: TRBJ2-1
V gene: TRBV12-3/TRBV12-4
D gene: TRBD2

CDR3 protein: ASSLQGEETQY
J gene: TRBJ2-5
V gene: TRBV13
D gene: -

CDR3 protein: ASSVPAANSPLH
J gene: TRBJ1-6
V gene: TRBV2
D gene: -

CDR3 protein: ASSLRGTTDTQY
J gene: TRBJ2-3
V gene: TRBV11-2
D gene: -

CDR3 protein: ASSLGGRDQPQH
J gene: TRBJ1-5
V gene: TRBV12-3/TRBV12-4
D gene: -

CDR3 protein: AISPDTINSPLH
J gene: TRBJ1-6
V gene: TRBV10-3
D gene: -

CDR3 protein: ASSSQGASTDTQY
J gene: TRBJ2-3
V gene: TRBV12-3/TRBV12-4
D gene: TRBD1

CDR3 protein: ASRRGRISGANVLT
J gene: TRBJ2-6
V gene: TRBV12-3/TRBV12-4
D gene: -

CDR3 protein: ASSGGQGIVDEQF
J gene: TRBJ2-1
V gene: TRBV6-1
D gene: TRBD1

CDR3 protein: ASSERNYEQY
J gene: TRBJ2-7
V gene: TRBV6-5
D gene: -

CDR3 protein: ASSDQVEETQY
J gene: TRBJ2-5
V gene: TRBV6-1
D gene: -

CDR3 protein: ASSQDRTGHSYEQY
J gene: TRBJ2-7
V gene: TRBV3-1
D gene: TRBD1

CDR3 protein: ASSTDNEQF
J gene: TRBJ2-1
V gene: TRBV7-2
D gene: -

CDR3 protein: ASSSIRGQGSEAF
J gene: TRBJ1-1
V gene: TRBV7-6
D gene: TRBD1

CDR3 protein: ASSAGTLNYGYT
J gene: TRBJ1-2
V gene: TRBV9
D gene: -

CDR3 protein: ASSQTRTYRGYEQY
J gene: TRBJ2-7
V gene: TRBV3-1
D gene: -

CDR3 protein: SAAPLAGQLNEKLF
J gene: TRBJ1-4
V gene: TRBV20-1
D gene: TRBD1

CDR3 protein: ASSPDYRGTYNEQF
J gene: TRBJ2-1
V gene: TRBV6-2/TRBV6-3
D gene: TRBD1

CDR3 protein: ASRTEGASSPLH
J gene: TRBJ1-6
V gene: TRBV6-5
D gene: TRBD1

CDR3 protein: ASSFQGQGNTEAF
J gene: TRBJ1-1
V gene: TRBV5-1
D gene: TRBD1

CDR3 protein: SANLAGSSNEQF
J gene: TRBJ2-1
V gene: TRBV20-1
D gene: TRBD2

CDR3 protein: ASSFNRADTIY
J gene: TRBJ1-3
V gene: TRBV12-3/TRBV12-4
D gene: -

CDR3 protein: ASSPLVGPPGGKRTDTQY
J gene: TRBJ2-3
V gene: TRBV7-8
D gene: -

CDR3 protein: ASIPVQGGLAKNIQY
J gene: TRBJ2-4
V gene: TRBV6-1
D gene: TRBD2

CDR3 protein: ASSEASIQNIQY
J gene: TRBJ2-4
V gene: TRBV5-4
D gene: -

CDR3 protein: ASSPSGGAVTGELF
J gene: TRBJ2-2
V gene: TRBV7-3
D gene: TRBD2

CDR3 protein: ASSLDMGSEAF
J gene: TRBJ1-1
V gene: TRBV12-3/TRBV12-4
D gene: -

CDR3 protein: ASSEQAGFDEQY
J gene: TRBJ2-7
V gene: TRBV6-1
D gene: -

CDR3 protein: ASRATQGAGYEQY
J gene: TRBJ2-7
V gene: TRBV6-1
D gene: TRBD1

CDR3 protein: ASSLGAESSYEQY
J gene: TRBJ2-7
V gene: TRBV5-4
D gene: -

CDR3 protein: ASSPPQGAKMGTDTQY
J gene: TRBJ2-3
V gene: TRBV18
D gene: TRBD1

CDR3 protein: ASSFYGGHSNQPQH
J gene: TRBJ1-5
V gene: TRBV28
D gene: -

CDR3 protein: ASSETGTYEQY
J gene: TRBJ2-7
V gene: TRBV11-2
D gene: -

CDR3 protein: ASSSQGAADTQY
J gene: TRBJ2-3
V gene: TRBV12-3/TRBV12-4
D gene: TRBD1

CDR3 protein: ASRETGDWQPQH
J gene: TRBJ1-5
V gene: TRBV28
D gene: -

CDR3 protein: ASSHIAGVLPGELF
J gene: TRBJ2-2
V gene: TRBV9
D gene: TRBD2

CDR3 protein: ASSLGLDQETQY
J gene: TRBJ2-5
V gene: TRBV5-1
D gene: -

CDR3 protein: ASSLAGLAIGETQY
J gene: TRBJ2-5
V gene: TRBV7-9
D gene: -

CDR3 protein: ASSLVEDTQY
J gene: TRBJ2-3
V gene: TRBV5-6
D gene: -

CDR3 protein: ASSLGQVRLYEQY
J gene: TRBJ2-7
V gene: TRBV6-2/TRBV6-3
D gene: -

CDR3 protein: ASRRDRGRTEAF
J gene: TRBJ1-1
V gene: TRBV6-5
D gene: TRBD1

CDR3 protein: ASSVERGQRKHRGAVF
J gene: TRBJ2-2
V gene: TRBV9
D gene: -

CDR3 protein: ASSYDYGYT
J gene: TRBJ1-2
V gene: TRBV6-2/TRBV6-3
D gene: -

CDR3 protein: ASSQDWAGDTQY
J gene: TRBJ2-3
V gene: TRBV14
D gene: -

CDR3 protein: ASSSTVNTEAF
J gene: TRBJ1-1
V gene: TRBV5-4
D gene: -

CDR3 protein: ASSFLGQGSYEQY
J gene: TRBJ2-7
V gene: TRBV27
D gene: TRBD1

CDR3 protein: SVGRAF
J gene: TRBJ1-1
V gene: TRBV29-1
D gene: -

CDR3 protein: SARDEGQGGQPQH
J gene: TRBJ1-5
V gene: TRBV20-1
D gene: TRBD1

CDR3 protein: ASSLSHRGANTGELF
J gene: TRBJ2-2
V gene: TRBV7-6
D gene: -

CDR3 protein: ASSPSQIGNQPQH
J gene: TRBJ1-5
V gene: TRBV7-2
D gene: -

CDR3 protein: ATSSDRSQPQH
J gene: TRBJ1-5
V gene: TRBV15
D gene: -

CDR3 protein: ASRSGQLNYGYT
J gene: TRBJ1-2
V gene: TRBV6-1
D gene: -

CDR3 protein: ASSPPVMGINEQF
J gene: TRBJ2-1
V gene: TRBV18
D gene: -

CDR3 protein: ASIPGTGKTYGYT
J gene: TRBJ1-2
V gene: TRBV5-6
D gene: TRBD1

CDR3 protein: ASRSGTLPANEKLF
J gene: TRBJ1-4
V gene: TRBV5-8
D gene: -

CDR3 protein: AIQTGSHGYT
J gene: TRBJ1-2
V gene: TRBV12-3/TRBV12-4
D gene: TRBD1

CDR3 protein: SMVPFYGYT
J gene: TRBJ1-2
V gene: TRBV19
D gene: -